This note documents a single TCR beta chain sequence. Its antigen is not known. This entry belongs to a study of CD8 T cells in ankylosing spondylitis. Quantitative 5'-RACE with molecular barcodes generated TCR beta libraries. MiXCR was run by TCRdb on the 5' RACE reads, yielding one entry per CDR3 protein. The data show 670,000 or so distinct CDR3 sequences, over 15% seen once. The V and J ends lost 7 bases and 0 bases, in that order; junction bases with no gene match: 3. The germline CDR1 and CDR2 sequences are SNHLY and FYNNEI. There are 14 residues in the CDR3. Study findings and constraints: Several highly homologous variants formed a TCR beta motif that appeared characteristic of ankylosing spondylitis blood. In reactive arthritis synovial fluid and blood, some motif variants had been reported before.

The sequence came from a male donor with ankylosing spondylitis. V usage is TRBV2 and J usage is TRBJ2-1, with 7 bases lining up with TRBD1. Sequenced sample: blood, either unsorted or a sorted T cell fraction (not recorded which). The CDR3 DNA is TGTGCCAGCAAGGGACAGAGCTCCTACAATGAGCAGTTCTTC. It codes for CASKGQSSYNEQFF.